This is a list of T cell receptor beta chains from one sample in a study of control samples from healthy donors and cancer patients. The table came from immunoSEQ multiplex PCR; TCRdb's copy has only in-frame clones and leaves some out. There are tens of thousands of clones in the sample; around 94% occur only once, and roughly 4% lies in the top ten. The specimen sequenced was blood. These receptor sequences come from a man aged 25 to 45 in good health. Both conserved end residues are part of each CDR3. A D gene is named only where the DNA matches it firmly.

CDR3 protein	J gene	V gene	D gene
CASSYREKGDTEAFF	TRBJ1-1	TRBV6-5	NA
CASRSGRRGNEQFF	TRBJ2-1	TRBV6-6	TRBD2
CASSLTGTTAGYEKLFF	TRBJ1-4	TRBV19	NA
CASSQSVRLAGGNEQFF	TRBJ2-1	TRBV3-1/TRBV3-2	TRBD2
CASSLDSSGRTYGYTF	TRBJ1-2	TRBV7-9	NA
CATSDAFAKEQYF	TRBJ2-7	TRBV24-1	NA
CASSANPTGGDAFF	TRBJ1-1	TRBV9	TRBD1
CASSGTKGVNEQFF	TRBJ2-1	TRBV2	TRBD2
CASSINTWAVKRNYEQYF	TRBJ2-7	TRBV7-2	NA
CASSLEPLGEKLFF	TRBJ1-4	TRBV11-2	NA
CSSFGGDYGYTF	TRBJ1-2	TRBV29-1	NA
CASSQERGVPHTQYF	TRBJ2-3	TRBV4-2	NA
CASSLSLIRDSPLHF	TRBJ1-6	TRBV11-2	NA
CASSQERFDRGPFGYTF	TRBJ1-2	TRBV4-3	TRBD1
CASSLDRSTDTQYF	TRBJ2-3	TRBV27	NA
CASTLGTGPAYEQYF	TRBJ2-7	TRBV7-2	TRBD1
CASSRGPTGELFF	TRBJ2-2	TRBV27	NA
CASSKKPGQGLNQPQHF	TRBJ1-5	TRBV11-2	TRBD1
CAAQGAGANVLTF	TRBJ2-6	TRBV6-5	NA
CASTSEYEQFF	TRBJ2-1	TRBV7-9	NA
CASSLYTGSYEQYF	TRBJ2-7	TRBV11-1	NA
CAWTQTGGAEKLFF	TRBJ1-4	TRBV30	TRBD1
CAAEGSSYEQYF	TRBJ2-7	TRBV6-5	NA
CASSPGRGTYYEQYF	TRBJ2-7	TRBV3-1/TRBV3-2	NA
CASSQGSEGNTIYF	TRBJ1-3	TRBV3-1/TRBV3-2	NA
CASSESGGARSYEQYF	TRBJ2-7	TRBV25-1	NA
CASSQGEKRERNTGELFF	TRBJ2-2	TRBV14	TRBD2
CASLKFGGVYNEQFF	TRBJ2-1	TRBV13	TRBD2
CASTFGGSNYGYTF	TRBJ1-2	TRBV28	NA
CASSLEAGSYEQYF	TRBJ2-7	TRBV5-1	NA
CASSESRSYGYTF	TRBJ1-2	TRBV9	NA
CASRGRFATNEKLFF	TRBJ1-4	TRBV7-8	NA
CASSQEVGPHPLDTEAFF	TRBJ1-1	TRBV4-2	NA
CASSEQGNYGYTF	TRBJ1-2	TRBV6-1	NA
CSAKGNTEAFF	TRBJ1-1	TRBV20-1	NA
CASSANWDSSQYF	TRBJ2-3	TRBV7-8	NA
CASSDPLTGDSYGYTF	TRBJ1-2	TRBV25-1	TRBD1
CASSPRPQASGLGTDTQYF	TRBJ2-3	TRBV7-3	NA
CASSPPREYSGNTIYF	TRBJ1-3	TRBV18	NA
CASSQGLADSYEQYF	TRBJ2-7	TRBV14	TRBD2
CASTAGTRIGGEAFF	TRBJ1-1	TRBV9	NA
CAWSVREAGNTIYF	TRBJ1-3	TRBV30	NA
CASSDRGTEAFF	TRBJ1-1	TRBV7-2	TRBD1
CASSVADLAGGLDTQYF	TRBJ2-3	TRBV9	TRBD2
CASSYPPSRDIQYF	TRBJ2-4	TRBV6-2/TRBV6-3	NA
CASSHTTMGQGIGTEAFF	TRBJ1-1	TRBV27	TRBD1
CASSRTDTEAFF	TRBJ1-1	TRBV6-6	NA
CASSQGSGDYEQYF	TRBJ2-7	TRBV4-1	NA